This TCR beta chain came from a study of blood T cell repertoires in COVID-19. Study as a whole: Collection of acute and convalescent COVID-19 samples took place in the United States, Italy and Spain. PBMCs, B-cell-depleted T cells, or T cells provided the cDNA or gDNA that made up the material.

This clone was seen a few times. Germline CDR1 and CDR2: SGHDT and YYEEEE. The V end was cut by 4 bases, the J end by 0 bases, with 11 bases between. The CDR3 length is 15 residues. Authors' processing steps: Cell counts per sample came from amplifying reference gene primers. Generated by immunoSEQ multiplex PCR, the TCRdb table keeps only in-frame clones and is missing some. V, J and clone size derive from that table, while D and trimming were established from the DNA sequence. This table has about 150,000 clones, over 70% appearing once. The chain is built from TRBV5-6 and TRBJ2-1; D is unresolved. The sample taken for sequencing was peripheral blood. The receptor's source is a man aged 45-65 years with active or convalescent COVID-19. The CDR3 reads CASSIDSSSYNEQFF. The CDR3 DNA is TGTGCCAGCAGCATCGACTCCAGCTCCTACAATGAGCAGTTCTTC.